Following are 12 T cell receptor beta chains from one sample sequenced in a study of shared T cell receptors in the human thymus. Method: immunoSEQ multiplex PCR; TCRdb's copy keeps in-frame clones and lacks some. The repertoire holds hundreds of thousands of clones, with approximately 89% as singletons. This same sample was also taken into another study, of human thymus T cells.

The sequenced sample consisted of thymocytes. These receptors were collected from a boy in the first two years of life with a congenital heart defect.

The chain recombines TRBV13 with TRBJ2-1; D ambiguous. This CDR3 spans 11 amino acids. Germline-derived CDR1 and CDR2 are PRHDT and FYEKMQ (reference sequence). Trimming removed 6 bases from V and 6 bases from J, with 6 bases in between. CDR3 protein: CASSFSNEQFF. DNA of the CDR3: TGTGCCAGCAGTTTCTCCAATGAGCAGTTCTTC.

V is TRBV10-2 and J is TRBJ1-2; tentatively, D is TRBD1 (5 bases). Germline V gene lookup returns CDR1 WSHSY and CDR2 SAAADI. V was clipped by 4 bases and J by 5 bases, with 14 bases between them. The CDR3 has 14 residues. The CDR3 DNA reads as TGCGCCAGCAGTGGAGGCAGGGAAGATTATGGCTACACCTTC. As protein: CASSGGREDYGYTF.

This clone was seen only once. The chain carries TRBV28 and TRBJ1-1; the D is unclear. The CDR3 extends over 12 amino acids. Germline CDR1 MDHEN, CDR2 SYDVKM. V gave up 3 bases and J gave up 7 bases, with 9 bases separating them. This chain's CDR3 is CASSFREGEAFF. Here the CDR3 DNA reads TGTGCCAGCAGTTTTAGGGAGGGTGAAGCTTTCTTT. Complete variable domain (other parts from reference TRBV28 and TRBJ1-1): DVKVTQSSRYLVKRTGEKVFLECVQDMDHENMFWYRQDPGLGLRLIYFSYDVKMKEKGDIPEGYSVSREKKERFSLILESASTNQTSMYLCASSFREGEAFFGQGTRLTVV.

The chain joins TRBV7-2 to TRBJ1-2, with a possible D match to TRBD1 (5 bases). This CDR3 has 17 amino acids. V shed 1 base and J shed 2 bases, with 17 bases lying between them. Germline CDR1 SGHTA, CDR2 FQGNSA. The CDR3 nucleotides read TGTGCCAGCAGCTTAGAGGATTTTTGGGCAGGGAACTATGGCTACACCTTC. This gives the protein CASSLEDFWAGNYGYTF.

This clone came up once. The chain couples TRBV27 to TRBJ1-5, with TRBD1 as a possible D gene (6 bases). Germline V gives CDR1 MNHEY, CDR2 SMNVEV (reference sequence). This CDR3 region has 14 residues. The V and J ends lost 6 bases and 6 bases respectively, with 15 bases between them. Here the CDR3 DNA reads TGTGCCAGCAGGTCGAACAGGGATCCTCAGCCCCAGCATTTT. This encodes CASRSNRDPQPQHF.

The J gene is TRBJ1-5, the V gene TRBV11-2; no reliable D call. This CDR3 has 13 residues. The ends were cut back, 5 bases at V and 7 bases at J, with 12 bases in the middle. From germline, CDR1 is SGHAT and CDR2 FQNNGV. CDR3 nucleotides: TGTGCCAGCAGCCCGGAGGTAGGGCAGCCCCAGCATTTT. Protein product: CASSPEVGQPQHF.

The chain employs TRBV15 and TRBJ2-7; D perhaps matches TRBD1 (5 bases). The length of the CDR3 is 12 residues. Germline V gene sequence: CDR1 LNHNV, CDR2 YYDKDF (reference sequence). V dropped 6 bases and J dropped 2 bases, with 8 bases sitting between them. The CDR3 bases are TGTGCCACCAGTCAGGGCCCCTACGAGCAGTACTTC. It translates to CATSQGPYEQYF.

The chain combines TRBV15 with TRBJ1-5, with D perhaps matching TRBD1 (5 bases). V lost 1 base and J lost 9, with 16 bases in between. Germline V lookup: CDR1 LNHNV, CDR2 YYDKDF (reference sequence). This CDR3 is built from 15 residues. DNA of the CDR3: TGTGCCACCAGCAGAGCGGCCAGGGAGGGACGGCCCCAGCATTTT. Translated: CATSRAAREGRPQHF.

There are a few counts of this clone. The chain recombines TRBV28 with TRBJ2-7; TRBD1 matches at 8 bases. Germline-derived CDR1 and CDR2 are MDHEN and SYDVKM. CDR3 length: 15 amino acids. J gave up 7 bases and V 7 bases, and 15 bases lay outside the gene matches. The CDR3 bases are TGTGCCAGCAATAAAACGACAGGGGACCCTAATGAGCAGTACTTC. Amino acids: CASNKTTGDPNEQYF.

The rearrangement joins TRBV7-9 to TRBJ1-4; 7 bases line up with TRBD1. The V gene's germline CDR1 is SEHNR and CDR2 FQNEAQ (reference sequence). The CDR3 covers 19 residues. The ends lost 5 bases at V and 7 bases at J; junction bases unmatched: 22. The CDR3 region has the DNA TGTGCCAGCAGCCCGCCGTCCGAGACAGGGCCCGCGGGGAGTGAAAAACTGTTTTTT. Its protein product is CASSPPSETGPAGSEKLFF.

The rearrangement joins TRBV2 to TRBJ1-1, with a weak D call TRBD1 (6 bases). Deletions cut 3 bases from V and 2 bases from J, with 10 bases between. Germline V lookup: CDR1 SNHLY, CDR2 FYNNEI. The CDR3 loop spans 14 amino acids. The CDR3 nucleotides read TGTGCCAGCAGTGATGGGGGCGACAACACTGAAGCTTTCTTT. Residues: CASSDGGDNTEAFF. The whole variable domain, filled in from reference TRBV2 and TRBJ1-1, reads EPEVTQTPSHQVTQMGQEVILRCVPISNHLYFYWYRQILGQKVEFLVSFYNNEISEKSEIFDDQFSVERPDGSNFTLKIRSTKLEDSAMYFCASSDGGDNTEAFFGQGTRLTVV.

The chain employs TRBV7-2 and TRBJ2-3, with 8 nucleotides matching TRBD2. Germline CDR1 and CDR2: SGHTA and FQGNSA. The CDR3 loop spans 16 amino acids. The V gene end was trimmed by 4 bases and the J gene end by 3 bases; junction bases not matched to a gene: 9. The CDR3 region is CASSCGTGGTTDTQYF. The CDR3 region has the DNA TGTGCCAGCAGCTGCGGGACGGGGGGGACGACAGATACGCAGTATTTT.